The entry that follows covers one T cell receptor beta chain sequence. Its target is unknown. The record originates from a study of beta chain features in type 1 diabetes. Background on the study: When patients were set against healthy donors, age, gender and cell yields were similar.

The CDR3 extends over 11 amino acids. Trimming took 0 bases from V and 10 from J, leaving 9 bases between them. From germline, CDR1 is GTSNPN and CDR2 SVGIG (reference sequence). Expressed TCRB transcripts were sequenced because the isolated RNA had all been reverse transcribed beforehand. The table came from immunoSEQ multiplex PCR; TCRdb's copy has only in-frame clones and leaves some out. The sample records about 41,000 clones, 66% being singletons. Study-wide results and caveats: Shorter TCRB CDR3s, moderately but significantly so, were found in Type 1 diabetes patients in all four CD4+ subsets. PCR might preferentially amplify shorter templates, equally in patients and controls. A pattern of fewer insertions and more deletions at VDJ junctions was seen in type 1 diabetes patients.

V and J are TRBV30 and TRBJ1-1; D perhaps matches TRBD1 (5 bases). The clonotype comes from a man aged 25-40 years with type 1 diabetes. Some clones in this sample may be carry-over from other donors' samples. The sequenced material came from Tregs from blood. CDR3 amino acids: CAWSVGAGAFF. The CDR3 DNA follows: TGTGCCTGGAGTGTAGGGGCAGGAGCTTTCTTT.